The rows below give T cell receptor beta chains drawn from one sample of a study of T cell repertoires and HLA-DP antigens. The antigens of these receptors remain unknown. Measured with immunoSEQ multiplex PCR; TCRdb has only the in-frame clones, and not every one. Of about 110,000 clones in the sample, around 93% were seen once. The sample taken for sequencing was CD4+ T cells from PBMCs. The receptors come from a woman younger than 35 in good health and CMV-seronegative. The CDR3 runs from the conserved cysteine through the conserved F or W. Fields, in order: V gene, CDR3 length, CDR3 protein.

v_call: TRBV10-2; cdr3_length: 13; cdr3_aa: CASSRLARDEQFF
v_call: TRBV9; cdr3_length: 12; cdr3_aa: CASSTRTDTQYF
v_call: TRBV7-9; cdr3_length: 18; cdr3_aa: CASSNGGLAGALEETQYF
v_call: TRBV2; cdr3_length: 14; cdr3_aa: CASRATGDKAEAFF
v_call: TRBV30; cdr3_length: 19; cdr3_aa: CAWSARDRPLHSTYNEQFF
v_call: TRBV27; cdr3_length: 15; cdr3_aa: CASTRGTLLTDTQYF
v_call: TRBV28; cdr3_length: 18; cdr3_aa: CASSSRSGRPPRLDTQYF
v_call: TRBV9; cdr3_length: 14; cdr3_aa: CASSVEVGDTEAFF
v_call: TRBV28; cdr3_length: 18; cdr3_aa: CASSRKRGGGAGNQPQHF
v_call: TRBV27; cdr3_length: 15; cdr3_aa: CASSLWLAGTYEQYF
v_call: TRBV7-2; cdr3_length: 18; cdr3_aa: CASRFLLGGTLLIYGYTF
v_call: TRBV5-5; cdr3_length: 18; cdr3_aa: CASRYRRTLLGGTGELFF
v_call: TRBV29-1; cdr3_length: 14; cdr3_aa: CSVGGTGYMYEQYF
v_call: TRBV7-2; cdr3_length: 15; cdr3_aa: CASSLARNSYNEQFF
v_call: TRBV7-2; cdr3_length: 10; cdr3_aa: CASSLYGPHF
v_call: TRBV6-1; cdr3_length: 12; cdr3_aa: CATQIGADTQYF
v_call: TRBV4-2; cdr3_length: 15; cdr3_aa: CASSQDSRGGTEAFF
v_call: TRBV5-6; cdr3_length: 16; cdr3_aa: CASSSFGLADTYEQYF
v_call: TRBV5-1; cdr3_length: 15; cdr3_aa: CASSLTSGGAYEQFF
v_call: TRBV28; cdr3_length: 14; cdr3_aa: CASSWVGQGDEQFF
v_call: TRBV19; cdr3_length: 13; cdr3_aa: CASSITGGGGYTF
v_call: TRBV5-4; cdr3_length: 14; cdr3_aa: CASSLVGGLETQYF
v_call: TRBV28; cdr3_length: 15; cdr3_aa: CASRGLGQARSEQYF
v_call: TRBV10-2; cdr3_length: 14; cdr3_aa: CASEASSLGTEAFF
v_call: TRBV11-2; cdr3_length: 15; cdr3_aa: CASSLDGAGGLGAFF
v_call: TRBV19; cdr3_length: 16; cdr3_aa: CASSIARASGNYEQYF
v_call: TRBV4-2; cdr3_length: 15; cdr3_aa: CASSQEIGILNIQYF
v_call: TRBV9; cdr3_length: 15; cdr3_aa: CASSVEGGSYNEQFF
v_call: TRBV5-4; cdr3_length: 15; cdr3_aa: CASSWGDRGQETQYF
v_call: TRBV28; cdr3_length: 16; cdr3_aa: CASSPPHRTSGDTQYF
v_call: TRBV19; cdr3_length: 14; cdr3_aa: CASSIDTTYNEQFF
v_call: TRBV5-4; cdr3_length: 15; cdr3_aa: CASSLGGQGVAEAFF
v_call: TRBV11-3; cdr3_length: 15; cdr3_aa: CASSSLAGFPNEQFF
v_call: TRBV19; cdr3_length: 13; cdr3_aa: CASSMRGGYGYTF
v_call: TRBV2; cdr3_length: 15; cdr3_aa: CASRVGGIGTGELFF
v_call: TRBV19; cdr3_length: 17; cdr3_aa: CASTTSGRRSSYNEQFF
v_call: TRBV7-9; cdr3_length: 17; cdr3_aa: CASSLYIGGATNEKLFF
v_call: TRBV7-9; cdr3_length: 16; cdr3_aa: CASSLAGRGRSTEAFF